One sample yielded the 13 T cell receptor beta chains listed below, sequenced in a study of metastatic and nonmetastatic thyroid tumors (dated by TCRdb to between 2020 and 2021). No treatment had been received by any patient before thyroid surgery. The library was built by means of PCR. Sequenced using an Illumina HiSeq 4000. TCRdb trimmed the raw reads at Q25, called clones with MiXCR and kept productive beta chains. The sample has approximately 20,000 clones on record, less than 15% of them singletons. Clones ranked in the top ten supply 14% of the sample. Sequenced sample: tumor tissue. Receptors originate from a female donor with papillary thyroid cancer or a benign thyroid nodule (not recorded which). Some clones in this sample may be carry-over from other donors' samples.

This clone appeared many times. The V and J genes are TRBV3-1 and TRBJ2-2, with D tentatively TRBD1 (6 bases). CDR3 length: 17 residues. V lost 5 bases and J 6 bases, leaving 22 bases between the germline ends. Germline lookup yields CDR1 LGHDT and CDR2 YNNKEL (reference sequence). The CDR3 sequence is CASSFRATGSLAGELFF. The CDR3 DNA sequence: TGTGCCAGCAGCTTCCGGGCCACAGGGAGTTTAGCCGGGGAGCTGTTTTTT.

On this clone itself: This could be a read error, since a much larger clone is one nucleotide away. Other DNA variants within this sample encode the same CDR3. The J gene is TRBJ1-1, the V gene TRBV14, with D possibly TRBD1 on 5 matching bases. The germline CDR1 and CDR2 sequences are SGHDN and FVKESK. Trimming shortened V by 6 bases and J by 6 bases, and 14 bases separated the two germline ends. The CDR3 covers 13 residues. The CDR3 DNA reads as TGTGCCAGCAGTCATTGGGGGAGGGCTGAAGCTTTCTTT. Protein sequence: CASSHWGRAEAFF.

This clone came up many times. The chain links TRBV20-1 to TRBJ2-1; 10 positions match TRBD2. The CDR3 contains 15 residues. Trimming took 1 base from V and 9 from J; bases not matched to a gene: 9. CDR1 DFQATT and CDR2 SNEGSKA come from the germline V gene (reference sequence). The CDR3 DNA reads TGCAGTGCTAGAGGTCAGCGGGAGGGTTTGGGTGAGCAGTTCTTC. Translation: CSARGQREGLGEQFF.

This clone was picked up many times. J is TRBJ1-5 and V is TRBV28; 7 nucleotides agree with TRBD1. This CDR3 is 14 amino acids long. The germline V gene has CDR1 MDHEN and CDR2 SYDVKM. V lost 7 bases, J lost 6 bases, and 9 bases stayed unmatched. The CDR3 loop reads CASTLARGPQPQHF. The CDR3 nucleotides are TGTGCCAGCACCTTAGCGAGGGGGCCTCAGCCCCAGCATTTT.

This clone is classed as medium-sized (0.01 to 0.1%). The CDR3 region is CASSLWGNGELFF. The CDR3 nucleotides are TGTGCCAGCAGTTTATGGGGTAACGGGGAGCTGTTTTTT. The chain combines TRBV27 with TRBJ2-2; D not certain. Deletions cut 1 base from V and 7 bases from J, with 7 bases between. The CDR3 spans 13 residues. Per the germline V gene, CDR1 is MNHEY and CDR2 is SMNVEV (reference sequence).

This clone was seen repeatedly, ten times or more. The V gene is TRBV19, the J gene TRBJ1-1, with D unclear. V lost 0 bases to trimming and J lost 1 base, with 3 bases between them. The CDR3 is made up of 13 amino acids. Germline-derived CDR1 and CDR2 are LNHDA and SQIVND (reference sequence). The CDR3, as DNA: TGTGCCAGTAGTATAGACCCGAACACTGAAGCTTTCTTT. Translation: CASSIDPNTEAFF.

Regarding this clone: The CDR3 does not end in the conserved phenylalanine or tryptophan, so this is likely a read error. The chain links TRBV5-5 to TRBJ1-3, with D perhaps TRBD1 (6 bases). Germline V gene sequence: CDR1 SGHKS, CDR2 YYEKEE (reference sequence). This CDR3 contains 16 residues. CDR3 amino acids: CASSLVLRGSGDTIYS. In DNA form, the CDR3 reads TGTGCCAGCAGCTTGGTACTCAGGGGCTCTGGAGACACCATATATTCT.

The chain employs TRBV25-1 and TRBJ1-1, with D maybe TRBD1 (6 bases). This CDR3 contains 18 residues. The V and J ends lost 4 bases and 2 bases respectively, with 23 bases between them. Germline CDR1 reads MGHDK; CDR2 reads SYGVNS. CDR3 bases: TGTGCCAGCAGTGGCCCGACAGGATCTTTGGTTATAAACACTGAAGCTTTCTTT. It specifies CASSGPTGSLVINTEAFF. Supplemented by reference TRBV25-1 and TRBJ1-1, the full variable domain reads EADIYQTPRYLVIGTGKKITLECSQTMGHDKMYWYQQDPGMELHLIHYSYGVNSTEKGDLSSESTVSRIRTEHFPLTLESARPSHTSQYLCASSGPTGSLVINTEAFFGQGTRLTVV.

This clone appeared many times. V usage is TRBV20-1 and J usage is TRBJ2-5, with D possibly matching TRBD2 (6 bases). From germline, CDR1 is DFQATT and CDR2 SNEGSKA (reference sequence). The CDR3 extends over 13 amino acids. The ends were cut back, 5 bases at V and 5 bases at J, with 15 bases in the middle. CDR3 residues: CSAGDFSAETQYF. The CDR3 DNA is TGCAGTGCTGGGGACTTCTCTGCGGAGACCCAGTACTTC.

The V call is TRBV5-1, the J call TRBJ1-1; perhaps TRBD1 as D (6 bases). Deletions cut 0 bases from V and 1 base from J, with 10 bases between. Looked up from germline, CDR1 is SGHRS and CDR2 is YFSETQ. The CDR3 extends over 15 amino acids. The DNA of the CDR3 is TGCGCCAGCAGCTTGGAGGGCAGGGGGAACACTGAAGCTTTCTTT. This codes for CASSLEGRGNTEAFF.

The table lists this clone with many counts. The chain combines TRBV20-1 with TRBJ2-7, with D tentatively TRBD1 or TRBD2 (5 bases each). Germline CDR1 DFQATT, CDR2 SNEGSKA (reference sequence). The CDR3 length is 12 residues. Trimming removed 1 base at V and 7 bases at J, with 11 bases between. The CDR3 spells CSARGGEGEQYF. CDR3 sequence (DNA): TGCAGTGCTAGAGGAGGGGAAGGGGAGCAGTACTTC.

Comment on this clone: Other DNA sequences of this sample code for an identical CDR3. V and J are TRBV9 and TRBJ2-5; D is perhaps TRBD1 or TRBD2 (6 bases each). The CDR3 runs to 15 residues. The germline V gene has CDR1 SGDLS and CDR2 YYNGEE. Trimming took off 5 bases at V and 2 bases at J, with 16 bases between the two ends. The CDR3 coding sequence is TGTGCCAGCAGTCGAGGGGGAGGACATCAAGAGACCCAGTACTTC. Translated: CASSRGGGHQETQYF.

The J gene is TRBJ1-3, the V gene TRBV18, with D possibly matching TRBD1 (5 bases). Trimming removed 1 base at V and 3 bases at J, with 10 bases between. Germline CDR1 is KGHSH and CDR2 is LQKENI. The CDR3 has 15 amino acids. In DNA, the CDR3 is TGTGCCAGCTCACCACGCCAGGGTGGTGGAAACACCATATATTTT. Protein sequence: CASSPRQGGGNTIYF.